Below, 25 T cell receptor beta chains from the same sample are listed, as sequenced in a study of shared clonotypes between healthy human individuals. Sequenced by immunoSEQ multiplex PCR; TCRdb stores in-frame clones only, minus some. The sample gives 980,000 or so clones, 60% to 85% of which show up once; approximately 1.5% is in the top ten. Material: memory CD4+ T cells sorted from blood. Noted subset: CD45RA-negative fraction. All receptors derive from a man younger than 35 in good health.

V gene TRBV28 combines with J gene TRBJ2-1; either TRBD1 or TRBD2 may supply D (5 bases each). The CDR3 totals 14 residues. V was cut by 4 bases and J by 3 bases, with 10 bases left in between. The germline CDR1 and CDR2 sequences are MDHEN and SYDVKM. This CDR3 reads CASSSAGSYNEQFF. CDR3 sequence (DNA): TGTGCCAGCAGTTCGGCAGGGAGCTACAATGAGCAGTTCTTC.

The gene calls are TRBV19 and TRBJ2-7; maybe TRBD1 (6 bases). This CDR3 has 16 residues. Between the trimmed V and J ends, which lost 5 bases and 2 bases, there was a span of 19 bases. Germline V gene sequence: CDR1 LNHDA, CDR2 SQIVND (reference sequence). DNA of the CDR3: TGTGCCAGTAGTGTCCCAGGGGTTCGATCAACCTACGAGCAGTACTTC. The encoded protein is CASSVPGVRSTYEQYF.

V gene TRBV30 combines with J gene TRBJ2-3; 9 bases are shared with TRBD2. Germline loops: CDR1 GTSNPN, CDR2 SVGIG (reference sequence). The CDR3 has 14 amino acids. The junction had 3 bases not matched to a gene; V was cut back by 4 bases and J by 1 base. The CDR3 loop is CAWKPSGGTDTQYF. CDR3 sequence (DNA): TGTGCCTGGAAGCCTAGCGGGGGCACAGATACGCAGTATTTT.

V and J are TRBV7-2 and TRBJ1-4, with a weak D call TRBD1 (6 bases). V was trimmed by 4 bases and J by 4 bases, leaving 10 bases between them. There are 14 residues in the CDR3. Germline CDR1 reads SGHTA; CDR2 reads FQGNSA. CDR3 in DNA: TGTGCCAGCAGCTCGCAGGGGTTTAATGAAAAACTGTTTTTT. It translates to CASSSQGFNEKLFF.

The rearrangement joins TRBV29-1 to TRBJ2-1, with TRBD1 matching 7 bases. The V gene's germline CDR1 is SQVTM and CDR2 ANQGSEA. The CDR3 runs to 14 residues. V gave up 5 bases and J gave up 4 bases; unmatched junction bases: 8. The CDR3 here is CSVTRDSDYNEQFF. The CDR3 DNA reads TGCAGCGTTACTCGGGACAGCGATTACAATGAGCAGTTCTTC.

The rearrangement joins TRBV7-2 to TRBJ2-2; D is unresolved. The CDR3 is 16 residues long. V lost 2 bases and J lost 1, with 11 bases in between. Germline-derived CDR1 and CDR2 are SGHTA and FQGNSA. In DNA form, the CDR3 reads TGTGCCAGCAGCTTACTTAAGGGATTGAACACCGGGGAGCTGTTTTTT. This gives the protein CASSLLKGLNTGELFF.

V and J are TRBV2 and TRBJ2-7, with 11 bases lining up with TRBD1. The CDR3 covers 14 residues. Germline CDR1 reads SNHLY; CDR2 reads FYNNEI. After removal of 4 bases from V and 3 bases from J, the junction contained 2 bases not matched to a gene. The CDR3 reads CASSGDRGNYEQYF. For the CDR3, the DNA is TGTGCCAGCAGTGGGGACAGGGGGAACTACGAGCAGTACTTC.

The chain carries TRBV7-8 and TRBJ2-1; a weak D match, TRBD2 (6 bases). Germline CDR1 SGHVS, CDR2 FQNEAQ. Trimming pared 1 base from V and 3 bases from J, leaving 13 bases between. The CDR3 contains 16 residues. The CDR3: CASSLVHGGNYNEQFF. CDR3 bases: TGTGCCAGCAGCTTAGTCCATGGGGGGAACTACAATGAGCAGTTCTTC.

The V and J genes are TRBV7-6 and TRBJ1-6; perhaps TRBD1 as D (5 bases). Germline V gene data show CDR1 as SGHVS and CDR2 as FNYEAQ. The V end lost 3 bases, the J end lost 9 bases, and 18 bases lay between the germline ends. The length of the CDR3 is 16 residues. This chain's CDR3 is CASSFLQPSGGSPLHF. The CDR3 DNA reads TGTGCCAGCAGCTTCCTACAGCCATCTGGGGGTTCACCCCTCCACTTT.

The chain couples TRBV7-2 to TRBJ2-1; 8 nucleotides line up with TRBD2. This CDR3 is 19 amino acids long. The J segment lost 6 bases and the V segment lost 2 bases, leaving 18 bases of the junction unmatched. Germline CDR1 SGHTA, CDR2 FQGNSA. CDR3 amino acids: CASSLSLGAGLGRGNEQFF. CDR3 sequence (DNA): TGTGCCAGCAGCTTAAGTCTGGGAGCGGGACTAGGTAGGGGCAATGAGCAGTTCTTC. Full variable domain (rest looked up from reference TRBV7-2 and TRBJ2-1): GAGVSQSPSNKVTEKGKDVELRCDPISGHTALYWYRQSLGQGLEFLIYFQGNSAPDKSGLPSDRFSAERTGGSVSTLTIQRTQQEDSAVYLCASSLSLGAGLGRGNEQFFGPGTRLTVL.

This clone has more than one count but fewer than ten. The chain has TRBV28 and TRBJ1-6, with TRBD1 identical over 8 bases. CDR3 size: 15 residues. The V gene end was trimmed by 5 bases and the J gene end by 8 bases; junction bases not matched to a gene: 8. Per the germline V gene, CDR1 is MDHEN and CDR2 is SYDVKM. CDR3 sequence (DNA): TGTGCCAGCAGTGTGGGGGACAGGAGGGATTCACCCCTCCACTTT. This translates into CASSVGDRRDSPLHF.

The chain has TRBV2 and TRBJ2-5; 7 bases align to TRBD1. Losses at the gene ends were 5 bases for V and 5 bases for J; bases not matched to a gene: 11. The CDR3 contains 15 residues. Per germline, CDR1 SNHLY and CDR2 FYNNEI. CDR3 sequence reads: CASSTEQGYVETQYF. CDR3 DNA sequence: TGTGCCAGCAGTACGGAACAGGGGTACGTTGAGACCCAGTACTTC.

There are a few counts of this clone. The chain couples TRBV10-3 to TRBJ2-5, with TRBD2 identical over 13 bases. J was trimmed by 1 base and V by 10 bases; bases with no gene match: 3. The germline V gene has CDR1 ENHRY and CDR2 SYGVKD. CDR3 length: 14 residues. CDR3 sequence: CATTSGRAQETQYF. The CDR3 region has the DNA TGTGCCACCACTAGCGGGAGGGCCCAAGAGACCCAGTACTTC.

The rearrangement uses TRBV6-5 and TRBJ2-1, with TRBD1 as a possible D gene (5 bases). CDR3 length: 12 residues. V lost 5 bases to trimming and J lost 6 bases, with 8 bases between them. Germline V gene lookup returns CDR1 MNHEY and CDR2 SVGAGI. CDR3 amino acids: CASSQGTNEQFF. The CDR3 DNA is TGTGCCAGCAGTCAGGGTACCAATGAGCAGTTCTTC.

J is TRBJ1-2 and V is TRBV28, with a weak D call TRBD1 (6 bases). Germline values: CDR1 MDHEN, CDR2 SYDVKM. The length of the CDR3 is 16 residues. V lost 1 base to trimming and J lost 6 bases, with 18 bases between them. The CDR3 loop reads CASSLSTGGGRDGYTF. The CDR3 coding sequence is TGTGCCAGCAGTTTATCAACCGGAGGGGGGCGGGATGGCTACACCTTC.

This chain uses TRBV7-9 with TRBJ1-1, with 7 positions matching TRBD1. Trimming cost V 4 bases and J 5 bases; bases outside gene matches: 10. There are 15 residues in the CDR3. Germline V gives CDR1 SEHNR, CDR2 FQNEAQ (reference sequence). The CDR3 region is CASSSTDREWTEAFF. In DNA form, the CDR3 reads TGTGCCAGCAGCTCCACAGACAGGGAATGGACTGAAGCTTTCTTT.

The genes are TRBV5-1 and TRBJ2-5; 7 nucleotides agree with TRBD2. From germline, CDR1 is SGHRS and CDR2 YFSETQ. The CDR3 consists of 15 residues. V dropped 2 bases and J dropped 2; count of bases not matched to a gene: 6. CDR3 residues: CASSFAAGVQETQYF. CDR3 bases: TGCGCCAGCAGCTTTGCGGCGGGAGTGCAAGAGACCCAGTACTTC.

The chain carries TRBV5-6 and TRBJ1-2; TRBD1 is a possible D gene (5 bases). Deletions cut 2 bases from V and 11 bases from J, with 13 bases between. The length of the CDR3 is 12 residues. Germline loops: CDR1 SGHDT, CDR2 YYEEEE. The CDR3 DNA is TGTGCCAGCAGCTTAATTTTCGGGGCTTACACCTTC. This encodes CASSLIFGAYTF.

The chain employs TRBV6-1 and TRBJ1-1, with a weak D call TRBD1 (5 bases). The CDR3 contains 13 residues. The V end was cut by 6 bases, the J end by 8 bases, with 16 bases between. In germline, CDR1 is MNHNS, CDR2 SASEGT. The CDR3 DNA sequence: TGTGCCAGCAGGGGTACAGGAGTAGGAGAAGCTTTCTTT. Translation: CASRGTGVGEAFF.

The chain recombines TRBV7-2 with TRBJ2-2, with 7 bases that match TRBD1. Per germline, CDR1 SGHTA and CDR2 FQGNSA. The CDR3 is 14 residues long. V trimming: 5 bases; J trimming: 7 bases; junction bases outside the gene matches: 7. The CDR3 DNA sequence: TGTGCCAGCAGCCTGTCGCGGACAGGCGGGGAGCTGTTTTTT. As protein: CASSLSRTGGELFF. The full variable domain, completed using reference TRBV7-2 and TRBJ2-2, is GAGVSQSPSNKVTEKGKDVELRCDPISGHTALYWYRQSLGQGLEFLIYFQGNSAPDKSGLPSDRFSAERTGGSVSTLTIQRTQQEDSAVYLCASSLSRTGGELFFGEGSRLTVL.

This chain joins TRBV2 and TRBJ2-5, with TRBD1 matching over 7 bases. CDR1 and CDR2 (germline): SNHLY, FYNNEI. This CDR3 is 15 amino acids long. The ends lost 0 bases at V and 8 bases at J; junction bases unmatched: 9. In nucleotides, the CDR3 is TGTGCCAGCAGTGAAGCGCGACTATTAGGGGGCACCCAGTACTTC. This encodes CASSEARLLGGTQYF.

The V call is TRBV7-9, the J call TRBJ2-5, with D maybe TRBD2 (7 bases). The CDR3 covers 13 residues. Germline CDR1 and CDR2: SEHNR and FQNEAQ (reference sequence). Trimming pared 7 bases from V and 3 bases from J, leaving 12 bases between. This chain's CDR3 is CASKKGGKETQYF. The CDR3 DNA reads TGTGCCAGCAAAAAGGGGGGGAAAGAGACCCAGTACTTC.

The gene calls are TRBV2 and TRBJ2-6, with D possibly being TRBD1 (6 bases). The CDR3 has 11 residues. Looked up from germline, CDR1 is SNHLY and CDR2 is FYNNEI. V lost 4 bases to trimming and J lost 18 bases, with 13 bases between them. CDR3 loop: CASSGYRDPTF. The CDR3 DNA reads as TGTGCCAGCAGTGGTTACAGGGATCCGACTTTC.

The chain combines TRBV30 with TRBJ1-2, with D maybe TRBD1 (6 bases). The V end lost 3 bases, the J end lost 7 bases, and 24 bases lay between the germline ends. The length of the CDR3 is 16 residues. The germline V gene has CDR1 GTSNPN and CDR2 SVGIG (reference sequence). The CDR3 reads CAWSPFSPGGAGGYTF. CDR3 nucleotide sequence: TGTGCCTGGAGCCCCTTTAGTCCGGGGGGCGCGGGTGGCTACACCTTC.

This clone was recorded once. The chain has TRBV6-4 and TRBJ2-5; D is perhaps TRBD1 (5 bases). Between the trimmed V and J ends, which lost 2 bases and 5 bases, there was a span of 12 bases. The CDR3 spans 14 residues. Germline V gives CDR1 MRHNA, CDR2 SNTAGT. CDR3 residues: CASSDRGVGETQYF. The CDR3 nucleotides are TGTGCCAGCAGTGACAGGGGCGTAGGGGAGACCCAGTACTTC.